Here is one TCR beta chain with its context. Its antigen remains unknown. The sample originates from a study of T cell responses to AZD1222 COVID-19 vaccine. Study at large: Second doses were pooled across both intervals (about 4 or about 12 weeks). Study-wide points: Possibly, clonal diversity was underestimated; donors were largely white British and included more females.

Profiling relied on immunoSEQ multiplex PCR, and the TCRdb table lists in-frame clones only, not all of them. Of 150,000 to 200,000 clones listed, nearly 95% are singletons. V shed 7 bases, J shed 3 bases, and the junction held 8 bases outside the gene matches. Per the germline V gene, CDR1 is MDHEN and CDR2 is SYDVKM. CDR3 length equals 14 residues. The V gene is TRBV28, the J gene TRBJ1-2; 7 nucleotides align to TRBD1. The sample consisted of peripheral blood, taken on day 0 of AZD1222 vaccination. The source is an adult in good health. This chain's CDR3 is CASKQGSAYYGYTF. Written as DNA, the CDR3 is TGTGCCAGCAAACAGGGGTCGGCATACTATGGCTACACCTTC.